This T cell receptor (beta chain) was sequenced for a study of T cell responses to AZD1222 COVID-19 vaccine. Study context: Combined were second doses at about 4 or about 12 weeks.

The study, taken as a whole, reports: The study found Spike-specific TCR breadth and depth rose after two AZD1222 doses.

As to this clone: Its target is unknown.

Per the germline V gene, CDR1 is MNHEY and CDR2 is SVGAGI. Trimming left V 6 bases short and J 0 bases short, with 11 bases between. The CDR3 has 14 amino acids. Generated by immunoSEQ multiplex PCR, the TCRdb table keeps only in-frame clones and is missing some. Here the sample spans 100,000 to 150,000 clones, 90% being singletons. The clonotype originates from an adult in good health. The sample consisted of peripheral blood, taken on day 0 of AZD1222 vaccination. V usage is TRBV6-5 and J usage is TRBJ1-1; D uncertain. CDR3 residues: CASRRADMNTEAFF. DNA of the CDR3: TGTGCCAGCAGAAGGGCGGATATGAACACTGAAGCTTTCTTT.